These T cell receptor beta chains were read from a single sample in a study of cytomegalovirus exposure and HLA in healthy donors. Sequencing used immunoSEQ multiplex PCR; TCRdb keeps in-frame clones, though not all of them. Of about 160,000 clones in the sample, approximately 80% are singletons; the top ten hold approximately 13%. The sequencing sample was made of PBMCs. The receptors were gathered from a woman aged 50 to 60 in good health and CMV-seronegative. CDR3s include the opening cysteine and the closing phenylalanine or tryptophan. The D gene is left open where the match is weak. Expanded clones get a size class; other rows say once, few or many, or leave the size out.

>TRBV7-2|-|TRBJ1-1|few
CASSLASKTEAFF
TGTGCCAGCAGCTTAGCGAGCAAGACTGAAGCTTTCTTT
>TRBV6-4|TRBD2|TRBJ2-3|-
CASRLSGSRSDTQYF
TGTGCCAGCAGACTAAGCGGGAGTCGCTCAGATACGCAGTATTTT
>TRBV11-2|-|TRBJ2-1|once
CASSLWRGPLYNEQFF
TGTGCCAGCAGCTTATGGCGGGGGCCCCTCTACAATGAGCAGTTCTTC
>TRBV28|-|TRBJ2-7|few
CASSAPDRNEQYF
TGTGCCAGCAGTGCACCTGACAGGAACGAGCAGTACTTC
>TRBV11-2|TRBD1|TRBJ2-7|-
CASSMALQGISSYEQYF
TGTGCCAGCAGCATGGCTTTACAGGGGATCTCCTCCTACGAGCAGTACTTC
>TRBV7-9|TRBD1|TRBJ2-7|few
CASSLGGTGSYEQYF
TGTGCCAGCAGCTTAGGAGGGACAGGGAGTTACGAGCAGTACTTC
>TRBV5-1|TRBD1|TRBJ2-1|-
CASSPGQGIRYNEQFF
TGCGCCAGCAGCCCTGGACAGGGAATACGGTACAATGAGCAGTTCTTC
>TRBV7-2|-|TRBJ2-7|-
CASSLPVAYEQYF
TGTGCCAGCAGCTTGCCGGTGGCCTACGAGCAGTACTTC
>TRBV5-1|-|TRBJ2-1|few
CASSPSGTYYNEQFF
TGCGCCAGCAGCCCCAGCGGAACCTACTACAATGAGCAGTTCTTC
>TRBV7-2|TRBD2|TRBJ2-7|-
CASSSSGRAGQYF
TGTGCCAGCAGCTCTAGCGGGAGGGCCGGGCAGTACTTC
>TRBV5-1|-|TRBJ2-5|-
CASSLRRVETQYF
TGCGCCAGCAGCTTGAGGAGGGTAGAGACCCAGTACTTC
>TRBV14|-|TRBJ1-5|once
CASSLKQGQPQHF
TGTGCCAGCAGCCTAAAACAGGGACAGCCCCAGCATTTT
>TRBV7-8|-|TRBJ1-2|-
CASTPGGGGYTF
TGTGCCAGCACCCCGGGCGGCGGCGGGTACACCTTC
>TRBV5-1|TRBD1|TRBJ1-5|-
CASSLGGQINQPQHF
TGCGCCAGCAGCTTGGGGGGACAGATCAATCAGCCCCAGCATTTT
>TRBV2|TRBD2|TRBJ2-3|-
CASLGGNEDTQYF
TGTGCCAGCCTGGGAGGGAATGAAGATACGCAGTATTTT
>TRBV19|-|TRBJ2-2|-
CASSIGRAGELFF
TGTGCCAGTAGTATAGGGAGGGCGGGGGAGCTGTTTTTT
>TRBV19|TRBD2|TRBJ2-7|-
CASSASSGGLYEQYF
TGTGCCAGTAGTGCATCTAGCGGGGGACTCTACGAGCAGTACTTC
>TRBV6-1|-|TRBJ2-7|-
CASTWGGGYEQYF
TGTGCCAGCACGTGGGGAGGGGGTTACGAGCAGTACTTC
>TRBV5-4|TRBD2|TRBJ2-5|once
CASSSSPLAGAGETQYF
TGTGCCAGCAGCTCGTCGCCACTAGCGGGGGCTGGGGAGACCCAGTACTTC
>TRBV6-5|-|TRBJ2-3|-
CASSLIASDTQYF
TGTGCCAGCAGTCTTATAGCGTCGGATACGCAGTATTTT